A single sample is the source of the 20 T cell receptor beta chains below, sequenced in a study of shared clonotypes between healthy human individuals. The data were produced by immunoSEQ multiplex PCR, yet TCRdb's version contains in-frame clones alone and is incomplete. Among approximately 1.9 million clones, around 93% were seen once, and the ten largest hold around 1.7%. Selected positively for CCR7 and CD45RO-negative, naive CD8 cells excluded terminally differentiated effector memory CD45RA+ cells. Sequencing was done on a sample of naive CD8+ T cells from PBMCs. The receptor source for this set is a man between 18 and 35 years old in good health. Some clones in this sample may be carry-over from other donors' samples.

This chain connects TRBV27 to TRBJ1-1, with D hard to call. The CDR3 contains 13 residues. Deletions cut 8 bases from V and 0 bases from J, with 10 bases between. Germline CDR1 and CDR2: MNHEY and SMNVEV (reference sequence). CDR3 sequence reads: CASQNRMNTEAFF. The DNA for the CDR3 is TGTGCCAGCCAGAATCGCATGAACACTGAAGCTTTCTTT.

This chain joins TRBV19 and TRBJ1-2; no firm D call. The CDR3 is 14 residues long. Trimming took 9 bases from V and 5 from J, leaving 19 bases between them. CDR1 and CDR2 from the germline V gene are LNHDA and SQIVND (reference sequence). The CDR3 bases are TGTGCCAGCACCCCCCGCTCCGGGGTATATGGCTACACCTTC. Translated, it gives CASTPRSGVYGYTF.

V gene TRBV9 combines with J gene TRBJ2-1; D is unclear. V dropped 2 bases and J dropped 6 bases, with 9 bases sitting between them. The CDR3 extends over 13 amino acids. Germline loops: CDR1 SGDLS, CDR2 YYNGEE. The CDR3 DNA is TGTGCCAGCAGCGTCCCCAGTCTCAATGAGCAGTTCTTC. Encoded protein: CASSVPSLNEQFF.

This clone was recorded once. V is TRBV4-3 and J is TRBJ2-7; 10 bases are a match to TRBD2. Trimming at V came to 5 bases and at J to 2 bases, leaving 9 bases not matched to a gene. The CDR3 totals 16 residues. Germline CDR1 is LGHNA and CDR2 is YSLEER. The CDR3 DNA is TGCGCCAGCAGCACCAACCCCCTAGCGGGAGCCTACGAGCAGTACTTC. Its translation is CASSTNPLAGAYEQYF.

The CDR3 spells CASSYSLGSVEAFF. In nucleotides, the CDR3 is TGTGCCAGCAGTTACTCGTTGGGGAGTGTTGAAGCTTTCTTT. The chain has TRBV6-5 and TRBJ1-1; D is uncertain. There are 14 residues in the CDR3. The germline gives CDR1 MNHEY, CDR2 SVGAGI. The V gene lost 0 bases and the J gene lost 7 bases, with 12 bases spanning the gap.

The chain links TRBV4-2 to TRBJ2-7; 10 bases align to TRBD2. CDR3 size: 16 residues. V gave up 3 bases and J gave up 3 bases; unmatched junction bases: 8. Per the germline V gene, CDR1 is LGHNA and CDR2 is YNFKEQ. The chain's CDR3 is CASSQVTSGVYYEQYF. CDR3 DNA sequence: TGTGCCAGCAGCCAGGTTACTAGCGGGGTCTACTACGAGCAGTACTTC.

The chain has TRBV4-1 and TRBJ2-7, with D maybe TRBD2 (6 bases). Trimming took off 1 base at V and 3 bases at J, with 10 bases between the two ends. Germline values: CDR1 MGHRA, CDR2 YSYEKL. This CDR3 has 14 amino acids. The CDR3 DNA reads as TGCGCCAGCAGCCAAGGGGAAGCGGGCTACGAGCAGTACTTC. Residues: CASSQGEAGYEQYF.

J is TRBJ1-1 and V is TRBV28, with a tentative D call TRBD1 (6 bases). Germline CDR1 and CDR2: MDHEN and SYDVKM. The CDR3 contains 15 residues. Trimming left V 5 bases short and J 5 bases short, with 18 bases between. CDR3 region: CASSPHWGAGTEAFF. CDR3 nucleotide sequence: TGTGCCAGCAGTCCCCATTGGGGGGCGGGTACTGAAGCTTTCTTT.

This CDR3 is CASSLSSSGGTYEQYF. In DNA, the CDR3 is TGTGCCAGCAGTTTATCTTCCAGCGGGGGAACCTACGAGCAGTACTTC. This chain links TRBV27 with TRBJ2-7; 8 bases fit TRBD2. The J segment lost 2 bases and the V segment lost 0 bases, leaving 6 bases of the junction unmatched. The germline CDR1 and CDR2 sequences are MNHEY and SMNVEV (reference sequence). The CDR3 is made up of 16 amino acids.

The CDR3 region is CASSTRGLLEQYF. Written as DNA, the CDR3 is TGTGCCAGCTCGACGAGGGGCCTGCTAGAGCAGTACTTC. The rearrangement links TRBV28 to TRBJ2-7; D is perhaps TRBD1 or TRBD2 (5 bases each). Germline CDR1 reads MDHEN; CDR2 reads SYDVKM. Between the trimmed V and J ends, which lost 8 bases and 7 bases, there was a span of 18 bases. CDR3 length: 13 residues. The variable domain in full, with the rest retrieved from reference TRBV28 and TRBJ2-7, is DVKVTQSSRYLVKRTGEKVFLECVQDMDHENMFWYRQDPGLGLRLIYFSYDVKMKEKGDIPEGYSVSREKKERFSLILESASTNQTSMYLCASSTRGLLEQYFGPGTRLTVT.

The chain carries TRBV27 and TRBJ2-7; D may be TRBD1 or TRBD2 (5 bases each). CDR3 length equals 14 residues. The V and J ends lost 9 bases and 2 bases respectively, with 17 bases between them. CDR1 is MNHEY, CDR2 SMNVEV, per germline (reference sequence). The CDR3 loop reads CASGVGVSPYEQYF. The DNA of the CDR3 is TGTGCCAGTGGGGTGGGGGTAAGTCCCTACGAGCAGTACTTC.

The V and J genes are TRBV29-1 and TRBJ2-5; D is uncertain. This CDR3 is 11 amino acids long. Germline CDR1 is SQVTM and CDR2 is ANQGSEA. The ends were cut back, 5 bases at V and 4 bases at J, with 8 bases in the middle. CDR3 sequence reads: CSVLTVETQYF. DNA for the CDR3: TGCAGCGTTTTGACCGTAGAGACCCAGTACTTC.

The V gene is TRBV29-1, the J gene TRBJ2-1; D gene unclear. This CDR3 region has 13 residues. Trimming left V 7 bases short and J 10 bases short, with 20 bases between. CDR1 and CDR2 from the germline V gene are SQVTM and ANQGSEA. The CDR3 DNA reads TGCAGCGCCGCATTTAGGGCTAGGCTCGAGCAGTTCTTC. Amino acid sequence: CSAAFRARLEQFF.

J is TRBJ2-1 and V is TRBV6-5; D is possibly TRBD2 (5 bases). The CDR3 loop spans 16 amino acids. The germline V gene has CDR1 MNHEY and CDR2 SVGAGI. V was pared by 2 bases and J by 10 bases, with 21 bases between. The CDR3 DNA reads as TGTGCCAGCAGTTACGTCGGGTCCCCGGGAATCGAGGAGCAGTTCTTC. Translation gives CASSYVGSPGIEEQFF.

A few counts support this clone. The genes are TRBV30 and TRBJ1-1; 7 bases map to TRBD1. V lost 1 base and J lost 6; bases outside the gene matches: 5. Germline CDR1 and CDR2: GTSNPN and SVGIG (reference sequence). The CDR3 spans 13 residues. For the CDR3, the DNA is TGTGCCTGGAGTGAGGGGGCGCGTGCTGAAGCTTTCTTT. Protein product: CAWSEGARAEAFF.

The J gene is TRBJ2-3, the V gene TRBV7-9; D perhaps matches TRBD1 (5 bases). Germline V lookup: CDR1 SEHNR, CDR2 FQNEAQ (reference sequence). Trimming pared 4 bases from V and 0 bases from J, leaving 8 bases between. The CDR3 totals 14 residues. Here the CDR3 reads CASSSGHSTDTQYF. The DNA of the CDR3 is TGTGCCAGCAGCTCAGGACACAGCACAGATACGCAGTATTTT.

The genes are TRBV27 and TRBJ2-7, with TRBD2 matching 8 bases. Per germline, CDR1 MNHEY and CDR2 SMNVEV (reference sequence). CDR3 length: 15 amino acids. V lost 7 bases to trimming and J lost 6 bases; unmatched junction nucleotides: 14. The DNA for the CDR3 is TGTGCCAGCACCCCCTTTTCGACTAGCGTCAGCGAGCAGTACTTC. Translated: CASTPFSTSVSEQYF.

Here the CDR3 DNA reads TGTGCCAGCAGTTTATCGTCGAGGGGCAATGAGCAGTTCTTC. It is translated as CASSLSSRGNEQFF. V and J are TRBV27 and TRBJ2-1; either TRBD1 or TRBD2 may fit D (5 bases each). Germline loops: CDR1 MNHEY, CDR2 SMNVEV (reference sequence). CDR3 length: 14 residues. The V and J ends lost 0 bases and 6 bases respectively, with 9 bases between them.

The rearrangement uses TRBV6-6 and TRBJ2-1, with D perhaps matching TRBD1 or TRBD2 (5 bases each). The CDR3 consists of 14 residues. Trimming left V 6 bases short and J 8 bases short, with 17 bases between. Germline V gene data show CDR1 as MNHNY and CDR2 as SVGAGI (reference sequence). Here the CDR3 reads CASSPGPFSDEQFF. The CDR3 DNA follows: TGTGCCAGCAGCCCGGGACCCTTTTCGGATGAGCAGTTCTTC.

The V gene is TRBV19, the J gene TRBJ1-1; D remains ambiguous. Germline V gene data show CDR1 as LNHDA and CDR2 as SQIVND (reference sequence). The CDR3 contains 13 residues. V lost 5 bases to trimming and J lost 4 bases, with 11 bases between them. CDR3 loop: CASSAPAGTEAFF. CDR3 in DNA: TGTGCCAGTAGTGCCCCCGCCGGCACTGAAGCTTTCTTT.